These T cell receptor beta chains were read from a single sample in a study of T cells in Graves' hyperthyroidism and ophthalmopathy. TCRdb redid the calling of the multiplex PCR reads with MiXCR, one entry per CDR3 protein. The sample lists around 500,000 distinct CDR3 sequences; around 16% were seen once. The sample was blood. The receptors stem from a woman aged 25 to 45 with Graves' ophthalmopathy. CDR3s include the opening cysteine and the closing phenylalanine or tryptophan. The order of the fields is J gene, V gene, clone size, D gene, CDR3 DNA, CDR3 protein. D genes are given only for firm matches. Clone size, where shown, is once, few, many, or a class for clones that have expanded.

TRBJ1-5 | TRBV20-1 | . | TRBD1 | TGCAGTGCGCAACCACAGGGGATCACGGGCCAGCCCCAGCATTTT | CSAQPQGITGQPQHF
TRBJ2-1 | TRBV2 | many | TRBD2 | TGTGCCAGCGTCGCTAGCGGCACCTACAATGAGCAGTTCTTC | CASVASGTYNEQFF
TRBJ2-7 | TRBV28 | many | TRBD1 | TGTGCCAGCAGTTACCTGACAGGGGTCAACGAGCAGTACTTC | CASSYLTGVNEQYF
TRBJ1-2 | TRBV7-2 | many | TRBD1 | TGTGCCAGCAGCTGGACAGGGCACTATGGCTACACCTTC | CASSWTGHYGYTF
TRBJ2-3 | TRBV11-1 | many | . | TGTGCCAGCAGCTTAGTGTGGGCAGAAAAGGGAGATACGCAGTATTTT | CASSLVWAEKGDTQYF
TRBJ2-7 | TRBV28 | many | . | TGTGCCAGCAGACCACAGACGAGCTCGGGCTACGAGCAGTACTTC | CASRPQTSSGYEQYF
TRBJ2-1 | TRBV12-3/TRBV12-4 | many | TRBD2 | TGTGCCAGCAGTGGGACTAGCGGGAATGAGCAGTTCTTC | CASSGTSGNEQFF
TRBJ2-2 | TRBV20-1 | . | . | TGCAGTGCTAGAGATTCAGGGATAGAGCTGTTTTTT | CSARDSGIELFF
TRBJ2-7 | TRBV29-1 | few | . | TGCAGCGTAAGAGCCGGCTCCTACGAGCAGTACTTC | CSVRAGSYEQYF
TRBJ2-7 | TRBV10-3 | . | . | TGTGCCATCAGCACGGAAAAGAGCTCCTACGAGCAGTACTTC | CAISTEKSSYEQYF
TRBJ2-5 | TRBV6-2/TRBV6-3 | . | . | TGTGCCAGCAGTTGGGTCGGCGGAGAGACCCAGTACTTC | CASSWVGGETQYF
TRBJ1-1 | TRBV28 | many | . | TGTGCCAGCTTTTCGACCGTGAACACTGAAGCTTTCTTT | CASFSTVNTEAFF
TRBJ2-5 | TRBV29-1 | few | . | TGCAGCGTTCTAGCTTCCGGGCGGGTCGGATGGCAAGAGACCCAGTACTTC | CSVLASGRVGWQETQYF
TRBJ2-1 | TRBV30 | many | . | TGTGCCTGGAGCGGTTCCTACAATGAGCAGTTCTTC | CAWSGSYNEQFF
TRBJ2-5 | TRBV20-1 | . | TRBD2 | TGCAGTGCTAGAGATCTCTCTATAGCGGGAGGTAGAGGAGAGACCCAGTACTTC | CSARDLSIAGGRGETQYF
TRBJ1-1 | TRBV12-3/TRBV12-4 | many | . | TGTGCCAGCAGTTTTGTCCGGGGCACTGAAGCTTTCTTT | CASSFVRGTEAFF
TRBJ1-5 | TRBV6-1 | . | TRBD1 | TGTGCCAGCATCAAAGACAGGGGGAATCAGCCCCAGCATTTT | CASIKDRGNQPQHF